This TCR beta chain originates from a study of beta chain features in type 1 diabetes. Findings and caveats of the study: TCRB CDR3s from Type 1 diabetes patients were moderately but significantly shorter in all four CD4+ subsets.

The CDR3 length is 15 residues. Germline V CDR1 and CDR2: MDHEN, SYDVKM. J was trimmed by 4 bases and V by 5 bases; bases with no gene match: 10. Expressed TCRB transcripts got sequenced, as all isolated RNA was reverse transcribed. For naive, central memory and regulatory T cell samples, reads averaged around 3.8 million. This table comes from immunoSEQ multiplex PCR, and its TCRdb copy is limited to in-frame clones, with some not included. The data contain over 150,000 clones, 7.8% of them singletons. This clone was detected only a few times. The antigen is not known. The TCR comes from a woman aged 35 to 49 with type 1 diabetes. The V gene is TRBV28, the J gene TRBJ2-5; 7 bases align to TRBD2. The sequenced sample consisted of central memory CD4+ T cells from blood. CDR3 sequence: CASSLGGGRGETQYF. The CDR3, as DNA: TGTGCCAGCAGTCTGGGGGGGGGAAGGGGAGAGACCCAGTACTTC.